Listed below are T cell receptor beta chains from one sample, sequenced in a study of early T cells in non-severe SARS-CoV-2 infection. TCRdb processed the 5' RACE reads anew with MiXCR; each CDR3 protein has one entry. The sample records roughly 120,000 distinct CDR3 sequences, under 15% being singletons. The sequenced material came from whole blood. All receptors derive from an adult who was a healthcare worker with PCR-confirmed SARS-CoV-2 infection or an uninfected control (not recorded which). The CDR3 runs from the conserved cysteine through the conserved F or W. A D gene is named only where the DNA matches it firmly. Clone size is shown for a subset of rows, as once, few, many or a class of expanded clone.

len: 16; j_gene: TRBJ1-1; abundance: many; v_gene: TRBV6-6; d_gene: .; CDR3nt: TGTGCCAGCAGTTACGGGACCTACAACTTAAACACTGAAGCTTTCTTT; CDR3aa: CASSYGTYNLNTEAFF
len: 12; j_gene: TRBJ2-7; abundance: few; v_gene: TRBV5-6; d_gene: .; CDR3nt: TGTGCCAGCAGCTTGGCAGGGACCGAGCAGTACTTC; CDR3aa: CASSLAGTEQYF
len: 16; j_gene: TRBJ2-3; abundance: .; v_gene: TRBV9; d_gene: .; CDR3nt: TGTGCCAGCAGCGTAACCTCCCGGGAAGGTGCAGATACGCAGTATTTT; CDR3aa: CASSVTSREGADTQYF
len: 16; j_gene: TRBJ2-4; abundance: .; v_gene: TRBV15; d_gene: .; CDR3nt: TGTGCCACCAGCAGAGATCCTCAGCAGACCAAAAACATTCAGTACTTC; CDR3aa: CATSRDPQQTKNIQYF
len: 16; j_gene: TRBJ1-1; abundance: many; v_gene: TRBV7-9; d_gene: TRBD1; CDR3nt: TGTGCCAGCAGCCTAGACAGGGGCGATATGAACACTGAAGCTTTCTTT; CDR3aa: CASSLDRGDMNTEAFF
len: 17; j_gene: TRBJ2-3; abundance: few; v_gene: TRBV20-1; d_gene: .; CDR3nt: TGCAGTGCTAGAGATAGAGTACGGGTCCCCACAATCGATACGCAGTATTTT; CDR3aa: CSARDRVRVPTIDTQYF
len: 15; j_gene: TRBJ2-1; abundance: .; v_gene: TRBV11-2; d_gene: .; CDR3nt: TGTGCCAGCAGCTTTGAGGGGTTGGTCTCAAATGAGCAGTTCTTC; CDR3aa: CASSFEGLVSNEQFF
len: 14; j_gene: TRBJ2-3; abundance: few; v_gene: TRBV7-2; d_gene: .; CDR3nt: TGTGCCAGCACCCGCGAAGCTAGCACAGATACGCAGTATTTT; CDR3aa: CASTREASTDTQYF
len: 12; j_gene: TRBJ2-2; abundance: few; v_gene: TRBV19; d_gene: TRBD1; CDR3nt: TGTGCCAGTAGTACTCCGACAGGGTGGATGTTTTTT; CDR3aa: CASSTPTGWMFF
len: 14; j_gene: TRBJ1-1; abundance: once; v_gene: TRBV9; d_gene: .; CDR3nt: TGTGCCAGCAGCGTAGGGGGTCGTTTGACTGAAGCTTTCTTT; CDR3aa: CASSVGGRLTEAFF
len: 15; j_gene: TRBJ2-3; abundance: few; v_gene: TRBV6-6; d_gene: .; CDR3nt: TGTGCCAGCACTCCGGACCCGGGAAATCCTGATACGCAGTATTTT; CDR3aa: CASTPDPGNPDTQYF
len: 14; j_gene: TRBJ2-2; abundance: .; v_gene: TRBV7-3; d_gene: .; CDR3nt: TGTGCCAGCAGCCCTGGGACTCTACACGGGGAGCTGTTTTTT; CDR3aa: CASSPGTLHGELFF
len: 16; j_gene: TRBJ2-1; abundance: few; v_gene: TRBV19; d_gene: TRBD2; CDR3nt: TGTGCCAGTACCCTGGGACTAGCGGGGCCACCGAATGAGCAGTTCTTC; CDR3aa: CASTLGLAGPPNEQFF
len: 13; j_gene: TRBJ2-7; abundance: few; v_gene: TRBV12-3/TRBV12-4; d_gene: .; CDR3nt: TGTGCCAGCAGTTTGGAAACAGGGCCAGAGCAGTACTTC; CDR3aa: CASSLETGPEQYF
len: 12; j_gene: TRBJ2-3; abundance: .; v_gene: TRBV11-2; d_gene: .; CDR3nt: TGTGCCAGCAGCCGTAGTCCTGATACGCAGTATTTT; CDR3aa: CASSRSPDTQYF
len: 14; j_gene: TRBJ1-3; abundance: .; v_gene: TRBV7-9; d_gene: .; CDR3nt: TGTGCCAGCAGCTTAGTAGGCTCTGAAAACACCATATATTTT; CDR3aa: CASSLVGSENTIYF
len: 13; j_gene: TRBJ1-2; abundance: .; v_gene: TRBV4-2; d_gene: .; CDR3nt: TGTGCCAGCAGCCAAGATCGACAGAGAAGCTACACCTTC; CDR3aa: CASSQDRQRSYTF
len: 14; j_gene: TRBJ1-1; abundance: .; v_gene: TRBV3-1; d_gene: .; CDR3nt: TGTGCCAGCAGCCAACATGAGGGAGGAACTGAAGTTTTCTTT; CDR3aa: CASSQHEGGTEVFF
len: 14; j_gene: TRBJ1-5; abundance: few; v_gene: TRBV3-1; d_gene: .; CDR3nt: TGTGCCAGCAGCCAAGCGGGCCTCAATCAGCCCCAGCATTTT; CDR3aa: CASSQAGLNQPQHF
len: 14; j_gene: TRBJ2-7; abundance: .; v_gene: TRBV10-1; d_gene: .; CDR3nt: TGCGCCAGCAGTGACCGTCTGAGGCCCTACGAGCAGTACTTC; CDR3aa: CASSDRLRPYEQYF
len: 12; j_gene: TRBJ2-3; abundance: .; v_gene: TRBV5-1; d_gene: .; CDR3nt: TGCGCCAGTCCTAGGACCGCAGATACGCAGTATTTT; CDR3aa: CASPRTADTQYF
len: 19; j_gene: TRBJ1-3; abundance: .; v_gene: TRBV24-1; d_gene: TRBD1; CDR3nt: TGTGCCACCAGTGATATGTCCGGGACAGGGAACTTCTCTGGAAACACCATATATTTT; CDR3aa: CATSDMSGTGNFSGNTIYF
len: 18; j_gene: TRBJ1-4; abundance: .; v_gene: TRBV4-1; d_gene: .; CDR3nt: TGCGCCAGCAGCCCCTGGGGTGGAGGGACCTCAACTAATGAAAAACTGTTTTTT; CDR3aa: CASSPWGGGTSTNEKLFF
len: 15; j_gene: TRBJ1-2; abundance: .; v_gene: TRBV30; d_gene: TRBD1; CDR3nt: TGTGCCTGGACCAGGGGGGACCCTACCATCTATGGCTACACCTTC; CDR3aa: CAWTRGDPTIYGYTF
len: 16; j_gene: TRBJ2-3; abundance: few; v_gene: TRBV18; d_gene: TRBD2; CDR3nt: TGTGCCAGCTCACCGGGACTAGCGGGGTCCAAAGATACGCAGTATTTT; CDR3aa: CASSPGLAGSKDTQYF
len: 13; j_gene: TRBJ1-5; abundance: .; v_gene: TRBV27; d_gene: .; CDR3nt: TGTGCCAGCAGTGTCAGGGTAGCTCAGCCCCAGCATTTT; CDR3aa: CASSVRVAQPQHF
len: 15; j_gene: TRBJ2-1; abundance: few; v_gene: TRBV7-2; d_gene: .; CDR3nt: TGTGCCAGCAGCTTTGCCGGGACTTCCTTCGATGAGCAGTTCTTC; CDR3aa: CASSFAGTSFDEQFF
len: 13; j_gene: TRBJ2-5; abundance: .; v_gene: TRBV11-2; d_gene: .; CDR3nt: TGTGCCAGCGTGGGGGAGTTTTCGGAGACCCAGTACTTC; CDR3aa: CASVGEFSETQYF
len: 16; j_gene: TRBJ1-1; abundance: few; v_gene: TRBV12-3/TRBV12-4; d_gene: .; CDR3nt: TGTGCCAGCAGTTTCTACAGTCCGATTGCTGACACTGAAGCTTTCTTT; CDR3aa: CASSFYSPIADTEAFF
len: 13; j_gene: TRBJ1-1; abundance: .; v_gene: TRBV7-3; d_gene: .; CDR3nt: TGTGCCAGCAGCACCAGCCCTAACACTGAAGCTTTCTTT; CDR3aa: CASSTSPNTEAFF
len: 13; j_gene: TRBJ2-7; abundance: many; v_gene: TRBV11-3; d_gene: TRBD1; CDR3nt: TGTGCCAGCAGCTTAGGACAGGGCGACGAGCAGTACTTC; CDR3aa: CASSLGQGDEQYF
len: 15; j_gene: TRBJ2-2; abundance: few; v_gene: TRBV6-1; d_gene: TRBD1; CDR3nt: TGTGCCAGCAGTGAAAACAGGGGAAACACCGGGGAGCTGTTTTTT; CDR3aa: CASSENRGNTGELFF
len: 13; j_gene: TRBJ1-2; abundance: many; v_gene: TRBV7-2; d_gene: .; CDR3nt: TGTGCCAGCAGCCGAGACAGTTCCTATGGCTACACCTTC; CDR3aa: CASSRDSSYGYTF
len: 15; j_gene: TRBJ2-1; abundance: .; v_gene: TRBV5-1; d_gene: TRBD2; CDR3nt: TGCGCCAGCAGCTCGACTAGCGGGGGTGTCAGTGAGCAGTTCTTC; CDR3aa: CASSSTSGGVSEQFF
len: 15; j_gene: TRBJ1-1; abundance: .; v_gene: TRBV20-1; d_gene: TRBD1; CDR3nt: TGCAGTGCTTGGGGCCGACAGGGCTGGAACACTGAAGCTTTCTTT; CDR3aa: CSAWGRQGWNTEAFF
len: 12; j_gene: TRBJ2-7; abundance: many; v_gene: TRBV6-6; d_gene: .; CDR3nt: TGTGCCAGCAGCGGTAGCTCCTACGAGCAGTACTTC; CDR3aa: CASSGSSYEQYF
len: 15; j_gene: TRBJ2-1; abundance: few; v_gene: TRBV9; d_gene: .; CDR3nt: TGTGCCAGCAGCCCTGGAGAGGGGTCCTACAATGAGCAGTTCTTC; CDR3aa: CASSPGEGSYNEQFF
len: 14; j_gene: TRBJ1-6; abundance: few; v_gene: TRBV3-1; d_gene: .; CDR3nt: TGTGCCAGCAGCCCCCAATCTAGTGGGAGGGCCCTCCACTTT; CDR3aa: CASSPQSSGRALHF
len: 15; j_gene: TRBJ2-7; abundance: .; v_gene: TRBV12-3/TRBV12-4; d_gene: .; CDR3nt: TGTGCCAGCAGTCCGGTGACAGGTGCAGGGTACGGGCAGTACTTC; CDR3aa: CASSPVTGAGYGQYF
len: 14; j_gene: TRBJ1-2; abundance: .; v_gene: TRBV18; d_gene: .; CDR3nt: TGTGCCAGCTCACCGTACAAGGGGAACTATGGCTACACCTTC; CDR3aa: CASSPYKGNYGYTF
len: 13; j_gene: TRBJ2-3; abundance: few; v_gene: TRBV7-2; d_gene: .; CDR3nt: TGTGCCAGCAGTTCAGGGACTCAGGATACGCAGTATTTT; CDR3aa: CASSSGTQDTQYF
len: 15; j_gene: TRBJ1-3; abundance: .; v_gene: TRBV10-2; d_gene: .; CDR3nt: TGCGCCAGTGCGAATGCCAGGACAGTCGGAAACACCATATATTTT; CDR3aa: CASANARTVGNTIYF
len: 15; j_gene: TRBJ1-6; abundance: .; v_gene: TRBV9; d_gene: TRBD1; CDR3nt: TGTGCCAGCAGCATCGCGACAGGGATAAATTCACCCCTCCACTTT; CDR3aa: CASSIATGINSPLHF
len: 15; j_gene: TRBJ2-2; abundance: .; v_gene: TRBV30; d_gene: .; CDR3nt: TGTGCCTCCTCAACCGGGACAATAGTCACCGGGGAGCTGTTTTTT; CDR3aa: CASSTGTIVTGELFF
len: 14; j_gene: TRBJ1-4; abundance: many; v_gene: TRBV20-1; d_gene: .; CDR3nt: TGCAGTGCTGCACCGGACACCCAAAATGAAAAACTGTTTTTT; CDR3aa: CSAAPDTQNEKLFF
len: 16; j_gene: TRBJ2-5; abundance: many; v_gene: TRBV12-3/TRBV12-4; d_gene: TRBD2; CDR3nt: TGTGCCAGCAGCCCATCAACTAGCGGGGGGTCCCGGACCCAGTACTTC; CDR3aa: CASSPSTSGGSRTQYF
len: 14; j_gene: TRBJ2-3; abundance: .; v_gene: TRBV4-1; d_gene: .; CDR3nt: TGCGCCAGCAGCCAAGATCCCGGTCGGAATACGCAGTATTTT; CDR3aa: CASSQDPGRNTQYF
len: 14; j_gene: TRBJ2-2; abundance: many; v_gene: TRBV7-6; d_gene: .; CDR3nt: TGTGCCAGCAGCTTAAATGCGAACACCGGGGAGCTGTTTTTT; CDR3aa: CASSLNANTGELFF
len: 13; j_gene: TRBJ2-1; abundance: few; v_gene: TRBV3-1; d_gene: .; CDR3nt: TGTGCCAGCAGACCGGGACAAACGAATGAGCAGTTCTTC; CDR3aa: CASRPGQTNEQFF
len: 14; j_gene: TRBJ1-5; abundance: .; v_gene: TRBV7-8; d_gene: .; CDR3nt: TGTGCCAGCAGCTCGAGACGGGGTAATCAGCCCCAGCATTTT; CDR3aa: CASSSRRGNQPQHF